These 26 T cell receptor beta chains were sequenced from one sample in a study of cytomegalovirus exposure and HLA in healthy donors. PCR employed 60 Vbeta and 13 Jbeta primers. Data came from immunoSEQ multiplex PCR; TCRdb stores just in-frame clones and leaves some out. The sample totals 45,000 to 50,000 clones. The specimen sequenced was PBMCs. These receptor sequences come from a male donor in good health and CMV-seronegative.

A remark on this clone: A read error is likely, as this CDR3 ends without the conserved phenylalanine or tryptophan. The J gene is TRBJ2-7, the V gene TRBV13; D is undetermined. There are 14 residues in the CDR3. The germline CDR1 and CDR2 sequences are PRHDT and FYEKMQ (reference sequence). Trimming left V 0 bases short and J 2 bases short, with 8 bases between. CDR3 amino acids: CASSLGDNPYEQYS. DNA of the CDR3: TGTGCCAGCAGCTTAGGCGACAACCCCTACGAGCAGTACTCC.

The rearrangement uses TRBV19 and TRBJ1-2, with TRBD1 matching 7 bases. The CDR3 is made up of 14 amino acids. Germline CDR1 is LNHDA and CDR2 is SQIVND (reference sequence). The V and J ends lost 6 bases and 3 bases, in that order; junction bases with no gene match: 7. CDR3 nucleotides: TGTGCCAGTAGCCCCGACACAGGGGACTATGGCTACACCTTC. Residues: CASSPDTGDYGYTF. Full variable domain (outside the CDR3, taken from reference TRBV19 and TRBJ1-2): DGGITQSPKYLFRKEGQNVTLSCEQNLNHDAMYWYRQDPGQGLRLIYYSQIVNDFQKGDIAEGYSVSREKKESFPLTVTSAQKNPTAFYLCASSPDTGDYGYTFGSGTRLTVV.

The CDR3 is CASSLGGVRDGYTF. The DNA of the CDR3 is TGTGCCAGCAGCCTAGGGGGGGTGAGAGATGGCTACACCTTC. The gene calls are TRBV7-2 and TRBJ1-2, with D tentatively TRBD1 (6 bases). The V end was cut by 5 bases, the J end by 6 bases, with 16 bases between. The CDR3 runs 14 residues. Germline V gene sequence: CDR1 SGHTA, CDR2 FQGNSA.

The chain recombines TRBV7-5 with TRBJ2-7; TRBD1 is the table's D call, not checked against the DNA. TRBV7-5 is a pseudogene. The CDR3 length is 15 residues. CDR3 bases: TGTGCCAGAAGCATTAGCCGGGACACTACCTACGAGCAGTACTTC. The encoded protein is CARSISRDTTYEQYF.

The chain recombines TRBV27 with TRBJ1-2, with D uncertain. Between the trimmed V and J ends, which lost 3 bases and 3 bases, there was a span of 8 bases. The CDR3 runs to 13 residues. Looked up from germline, CDR1 is MNHEY and CDR2 is SMNVEV (reference sequence). The CDR3 nucleotides are TGTGCCAGCAGTTTGGGCACCCACTATGGCTACACCTTC. Translation gives CASSLGTHYGYTF.

The chain carries TRBV6-1 and TRBJ1-5; D is unresolved. V lost 0 bases and J 1 base, leaving 7 bases between the germline ends. This CDR3 has 15 amino acids. CDR1 MNHNS and CDR2 SASEGT come from the germline V gene. The CDR3 DNA sequence: TGTGCCAGCAGTGAAGCAGAGTGGAGCAATCAGCCCCAGCATTTT. Translation: CASSEAEWSNQPQHF.

The chain links TRBV5-1 to TRBJ2-7; tentative D call: TRBD1 (6 bases). Trimming took off 0 bases at V and 6 bases at J, with 16 bases between the two ends. The CDR3 is 15 amino acids. From germline, CDR1 is SGHRS and CDR2 YFSETQ. Written as DNA, the CDR3 is TGCGCCAGCAGCTTGGATGGCAGGGGACGGGGCGAGCAGTACTTC. As protein: CASSLDGRGRGEQYF.

The J gene is TRBJ1-2, the V gene TRBV7-9; D not certain. CDR1 is SEHNR, CDR2 FQNEAQ, per germline (reference sequence). CDR3 length equals 12 residues. With 4 bases removed from V and 7 bases from J, the gap between germline ends came to 10 bases. The CDR3 loop reads CASSSNLFGYTF. The CDR3 nucleotides are TGTGCCAGCAGCTCCAACTTATTTGGCTACACCTTC.

This chain uses TRBV5-1 with TRBJ2-3; tentative D call: TRBD2 (6 bases). CDR1 is SGHRS and CDR2 is YFSETQ in the germline V gene. The CDR3 consists of 17 residues. V was shortened by 5 bases and J by 1 base, with 20 bases between the two germline ends. This chain's CDR3 is CASSPKRAGQRTDTQYF. CDR3 DNA: TGCGCCAGCAGTCCTAAGCGGGCGGGGCAACGCACAGATACGCAGTATTTT.

The chain uses TRBV9 and TRBJ1-2; 7 nucleotides line up with TRBD1. J lost 4 bases, V lost 4 bases, and 10 bases had no gene match. Germline CDR1 is SGDLS and CDR2 is YYNGEE. CDR3 length: 15 amino acids. This CDR3 reads CASSPTWDRRYGYTF. Written as DNA, the CDR3 is TGTGCCAGCAGCCCCACCTGGGACAGACGCTATGGCTACACCTTC.

As concerns this clone: One end of the junction fails to match germline, which may point to a read error. The V call is TRBV4-1, the J call TRBJ1-2; D gene uncertain. The CDR3 covers 13 residues. Per germline, CDR1 MGHRA and CDR2 YSYEKL. This CDR3 reads CASSQPNAGEMNF. The CDR3 DNA sequence: TGCGCCAGCAGCCAACCTAATGCGGGAGAGATGAACTTC.

The gene calls are TRBV6-1 and TRBJ1-5; TRBD1 matches 7 bases. With 3 bases clipped from V and 7 bases from J, the junction kept 3 bases outside the gene matches. CDR1 is MNHNS, CDR2 SASEGT, per germline. This CDR3 has 13 amino acids. The CDR3 nucleotides are TGTGCCAGCAGTGACGGGACAGACCAGCCCCAGCATTTT. Protein product: CASSDGTDQPQHF.

The chain carries TRBV4-2 and TRBJ1-1; a weak D match, TRBD1 (6 bases). The CDR3 is made up of 15 amino acids. Germline CDR1 reads LGHNA; CDR2 reads YNFKEQ. V was clipped by 0 bases and J by 3 bases, with 11 bases between them. The CDR3 DNA sequence: TGTGCCAGCAGCCAAGATCAGGACAGATACACTGAAGCTTTCTTT. Its protein is CASSQDQDRYTEAFF.

V is TRBV5-1 and J is TRBJ2-7; 10 nucleotides align to TRBD1. This CDR3 spans 17 amino acids. V was clipped by 4 bases and J by 0 bases; unmatched bases: 10. The germline V gene has CDR1 SGHRS and CDR2 YFSETQ. CDR3 nucleotide sequence: TGCGCCAGCAGCACATCAGGAGGGACAGGGGCCTCCTACGAGCAGTACTTC. Amino acid sequence: CASSTSGGTGASYEQYF. Using reference TRBV5-1 and TRBJ2-7 for the parts outside the CDR3, the full variable domain is KAGVTQTPRYLIKTRGQQVTLSCSPISGHRSVSWYQQTPGQGLQFLFEYFSETQRNKGNFPGRFSGRQFSNSRSEMNVSTLELGDSALYLCASSTSGGTGASYEQYFGPGTRLTVT.

In regard to this clone: This CDR3 is also generated by other DNA sequences in the sample. The chain carries TRBV5-1 and TRBJ2-2, with 9 bases aligning to TRBD1. J was trimmed by 2 bases and V by 4 bases; bases with no gene match: 3. This CDR3 is 15 amino acids long. Germline lookup yields CDR1 SGHRS and CDR2 YFSETQ. CDR3 coding DNA: TGCGCCAGCAGCCCGGGACAGGGAAACACCGGGGAGCTGTTTTTT. Its protein product is CASSPGQGNTGELFF.

The DNA of the CDR3 is TGTGCCAGCAGCCCCATGCGCGGGTACGAGCAGTTCTTC. Protein product: CASSPMRGYEQFF. This chain joins TRBV7-9 and TRBJ2-1, with D perhaps matching TRBD2 (5 bases). CDR3 size: 13 residues. Germline V gene data show CDR1 as SEHNR and CDR2 as FQNEAQ (reference sequence). With 5 bases removed from V and 10 bases from J, the gap between germline ends came to 15 bases.

The genes are TRBV4-1 and TRBJ2-1; the match to TRBD2 covers 9 bases. CDR1 MGHRA and CDR2 YSYEKL come from the germline V gene. The CDR3 consists of 16 residues. Trimming took 0 bases from V and 4 from J; bases not matched to a gene: 4. The CDR3 region is CASSQDSSGGYNEQFF. CDR3 DNA sequence: TGCGCCAGCAGCCAAGATTCCAGCGGGGGGTACAATGAGCAGTTCTTC.

The chain is built from TRBV30 and TRBJ2-5; TRBD2 aligns across 13 bases. Germline-derived CDR1 and CDR2 are GTSNPN and SVGIG (reference sequence). Germline trimming cut 3 bases from V and 5 bases from J; bases unmatched to any gene: 9. The CDR3 is made up of 16 amino acids. CDR3 sequence reads: CAWRDTSGGALETQYF. Written as DNA, the CDR3 is TGTGCCTGGAGAGATACTAGCGGGGGGGCCTTGGAGACCCAGTACTTC. The variable domain in full, completed from reference TRBV30 and TRBJ2-5, reads SQTIHQWPATLVQPVGSPLSLECTVEGTSNPNLYWYRQAAGRGLQLLFYSVGIGQISSEVPQNLSASRPQDRQFILSSKKLLLSDSGFYLCAWRDTSGGALETQYFGPGTRLLVL.

The rearrangement uses TRBV6-5 and TRBJ2-7, with 11 bases matching TRBD1. This CDR3 is built from 15 residues. V shed 3 bases and J 0 bases; nucleotides not matched to a gene: 1. Germline CDR1 MNHEY, CDR2 SVGAGI. DNA of the CDR3: TGTGCCAGCAGTTATGGGACAGGGGGCTCCTACGAGCAGTACTTC. It yields the protein CASSYGTGGSYEQYF.

CDR3 in amino acids: CASSSDRGDSPLHF. The CDR3 nucleotides are TGTGCCAGCAGCTCGGACAGGGGGGATTCACCCCTCCACTTT. The gene calls are TRBV5-6 and TRBJ1-6, with 10 positions matching TRBD1. The junction had 2 bases not matched to a gene; V was cut back by 3 bases and J by 8 bases. This CDR3 region has 14 residues. Looked up from germline, CDR1 is SGHDT and CDR2 is YYEEEE.

The V call is TRBV6-1, the J call TRBJ2-3; TRBD2 agrees at 8 bases. The V gene end was trimmed by 6 bases and the J gene end by 5 bases; junction bases not matched to a gene: 7. Per germline, CDR1 MNHNS and CDR2 SASEGT. The CDR3 has 14 residues. CDR3: CASRGGLVGDTQYF. As DNA, the CDR3 is TGTGCCAGCAGAGGGGGACTAGTGGGAGATACGCAGTATTTT.

V and J are TRBV4-1 and TRBJ2-5; tentative D call: TRBD2 (6 bases). Germline V gene sequence: CDR1 MGHRA, CDR2 YSYEKL. This CDR3 contains 16 residues. Trimming shortened V by 1 base and J by 0 bases, and 12 bases separated the two germline ends. CDR3 loop: CASSQGPLANQETQYF. CDR3 DNA: TGCGCCAGCAGCCAAGGGCCCCTAGCGAACCAAGAGACCCAGTACTTC.

This chain connects TRBV2 to TRBJ1-2, with 7 bases aligning to TRBD1. Germline CDR1 SNHLY, CDR2 FYNNEI. CDR3 length: 14 amino acids. V dropped 7 bases and J dropped 2; count of bases not matched to a gene: 7. CDR3 sequence (DNA): TGTGCCAGCACTATAATACAGGGGAACTATGGCTACACCTTC. Its protein is CASTIIQGNYGYTF.

Here the CDR3 DNA reads TGCGCCAGCAGCCGGGAGGCGGGGGGTCGAGATACGCAGTATTTT. Translation gives CASSREAGGRDTQYF. The J gene is TRBJ2-3, the V gene TRBV4-3, with 8 bases matching TRBD2. Germline assignment: CDR1 LGHNA and CDR2 YSLEER. V lost 4 bases, J lost 5 bases, and 8 bases stayed unmatched. The CDR3 contains 15 residues.

This chain joins TRBV27 and TRBJ2-3; D possibly corresponds to TRBD2 (6 bases). Germline values: CDR1 MNHEY, CDR2 SMNVEV (reference sequence). This CDR3 has 15 amino acids. V lost 2 bases, J lost 1 base, and 10 bases lay in between. The CDR3 loop is CASSLGRGGTDTQYF. CDR3 coding DNA: TGTGCCAGCAGTTTAGGGCGGGGAGGCACAGATACGCAGTATTTT.

The genes are TRBV11-3 and TRBJ1-1, with TRBD1 as a possible D gene (6 bases). Germline-derived CDR1 and CDR2 are SGHNT and YENEEA. The length of the CDR3 is 13 residues. V lost 5 bases and J lost 1, with 8 bases in between. The CDR3 sequence is CASSRGGNTEAFF. The CDR3 DNA reads as TGTGCCAGCAGCAGAGGGGGGAACACTGAAGCTTTCTTT.